These 8 T cell receptor beta chains share one sample of origin, sequenced in a study of neurological immune-mediated disorders. TCRdb redid the calling of the 5' RACE reads with MiXCR, one entry per CDR3 protein. The table lists tens of thousands of distinct CDR3 sequences, approximately 4% of them singletons. Sequencing used PBMCs. The receptors stem from a man in his fifties or sixties with multiple sclerosis.

This clonotype was counted ten times or more. This rearrangement joins TRBV5-5 to TRBJ2-5; 13 nucleotides agree with TRBD2. Losses at the gene ends were 4 bases for V and 0 bases for J; bases not matched to a gene: 15. Germline-derived CDR1 and CDR2 are SGHKS and YYEKEE (reference sequence). The CDR3 consists of 20 residues. CDR3 sequence: CASSRTRLAGGLNHQETQYF. The CDR3 DNA reads TGTGCCAGCAGCCGAACCAGACTAGCGGGAGGCCTCAACCACCAAGAGACCCAGTACTTC.

This clonotype was seen repeatedly, ten times or more. V usage is TRBV14 and J usage is TRBJ2-1; D remains unclear. CDR1 and CDR2 (germline): SGHDN, FVKESK. The CDR3 length is 13 residues. V shed 5 bases and J shed 9 bases, with 14 bases lying between them. The CDR3 sequence is CASSGPIRGEQFF. CDR3 nucleotide sequence: TGTGCCAGCAGCGGCCCCATTCGCGGTGAGCAGTTCTTC.

In this sample, this clonotype turned up many times. This chain connects TRBV5-5 to TRBJ2-3, with 10 nucleotides matching TRBD1. The CDR3 loop spans 15 amino acids. Germline CDR1 and CDR2: SGHKS and YYEKEE (reference sequence). V trimming: 4 bases; J trimming: 4 bases; junction bases outside the gene matches: 6. For the CDR3, the DNA is TGTGCCAGCAGCGAAACCGGGACAGGGGCAGATACGCAGTATTTT. This codes for CASSETGTGADTQYF.

Many counts were recorded for this clonotype. The chain combines TRBV5-1 with TRBJ2-7; 8 bases are a match to TRBD1. Per germline, CDR1 SGHRS and CDR2 YFSETQ. Trimming at V came to 5 bases and at J to 3 bases, leaving 7 bases not matched to a gene. The CDR3 extends over 14 amino acids. The CDR3 bases are TGCGCCAGCAGGGCGGACAGGGTAGGCTACGAGCAGTACTTC. This translates into CASRADRVGYEQYF.

The J gene is TRBJ2-1, the V gene TRBV29-1; D is unclear. The V gene's germline CDR1 is SQVTM and CDR2 ANQGSEA. Trimming pared 6 bases from V and 8 bases from J, leaving 14 bases between. The CDR3 consists of 12 residues. CDR3 protein: CSVGTSWDEQFF. In nucleotides, the CDR3 is TGCAGCGTGGGAACGTCTTGGGATGAGCAGTTCTTC.

This clonotype was detected many times. This chain joins TRBV7-2 and TRBJ2-7, with a tentative D call TRBD2 (6 bases). CDR1 and CDR2 (germline): SGHTA, FQGNSA. This CDR3 has 16 amino acids. Between the trimmed V and J ends, which lost 5 bases and 0 bases, there was a span of 17 bases. CDR3 residues: CASSLTSSISSYEQYF. In DNA, the CDR3 is TGTGCCAGCAGCCTAACTAGCAGCATAAGCTCCTACGAGCAGTACTTC.

In the case of this clonotype: Without the conserved terminal phenylalanine or tryptophan, this CDR3 likely stems from a read error. The chain joins TRBV5-1 to TRBJ2-5; 8 bases line up with TRBD1. Unmatched junction bases numbered 12, after V lost 4 bases and J lost 4 bases. The germline V gene has CDR1 SGHRS and CDR2 YFSETQ. CDR3 length: 16 residues. This CDR3 reads CASSVAGTGKGETQYN. CDR3 coding DNA: TGCGCCAGCAGCGTGGCCGGGACAGGAAAGGGAGAGACCCAGTACAAC.

The table lists this clonotype with many counts. This chain uses TRBV20-1 with TRBJ2-5; 7 bases match TRBD1. Germline V gene sequence: CDR1 DFQATT, CDR2 SNEGSKA (reference sequence). There are 12 residues in the CDR3. V trimming: 5 bases; J trimming: 4 bases; junction bases outside the gene matches: 4. The CDR3 region is CSAGTAGETQYF. The CDR3 coding sequence is TGCAGTGCTGGGACAGCAGGAGAGACCCAGTACTTC.